Sequencing of this TCR beta chain was carried out in a study of blood T cells in healthy people across ages. Sample-barcoded 5' priming and a J-beta primer mix drove a second PCR of about 7 to 12 cycles. TCRdb reprocessed the 5' RACE reads with MiXCR, giving one entry per CDR3 protein. The table shows about 930,000 distinct CDR3 sequences, with around 29% occurring only once. In germline, CDR1 is DFQATT, CDR2 SNEGSKA (reference sequence). The CDR3 has 17 amino acids. A note on this clonotype: Germline is not matched at one junction end, which may reflect a read error.

These data also formed part of another study, on T cells of mothers and their children.

The receptor was isolated from a woman aged 40 to 49 in good health. This chain connects TRBV20-1 to TRBJ1-1, with 7 bases aligning to TRBD1. The sequenced sample consisted of blood. The CDR3 here is CSARDLVKGALNIEAFF. CDR3 bases: TGCAGTGCTAGAGATCTCGTAAAGGGGGCACTGAACATTGAAGCTTTCTTT.